These T cell receptor beta chains were read from a single sample in a study of a mutant IDH1 vaccine in newly diagnosed glioma. Which antigens these TCRs recognize remains unknown. Generated by immunoSEQ multiplex PCR, the TCRdb table keeps only in-frame clones and is missing some. Of 50,000 to 70,000 clones in the sample, roughly four fifths are singletons; the top ten hold over 4%. The sequenced sample was PBMCs, obtained from a glioma patient whose treatment included an IDH1 peptide vaccine. These receptors all come from a man aged 45-65 years with glioma. CDR3s include the opening cysteine and the closing phenylalanine or tryptophan. A D gene is named only where the DNA matches it firmly. Where a row states a size, it is once, few, many or the class of an expanded clone; other rows omit it.

D | size | J | V | CDR3 | DNA
TRBD2 | . | TRBJ2-4 | TRBV5-1 | CASSLAGGLRKAKNIQYF | TGCGCCAGCAGCTTGGCGGGGGGGCTTCGGAAAGCCAAAAACATTCAGTACTTC
TRBD1 | once | TRBJ2-7 | TRBV7-2 | CASSDEGQGMSYEQYF | TGTGCCAGCAGCGACGAAGGACAGGGGATGTCCTACGAGCAGTACTTC
. | . | TRBJ1-1 | TRBV7-9 | CASSLQGGSTEAFF | TGTGCCAGCAGCCTACAGGGAGGGAGCACTGAAGCTTTCTTT
TRBD2 | once | TRBJ2-2 | TRBV7-2 | CASSPAGGPTGELFF | TGTGCCAGCAGCCCAGCGGGGGGGCCAACCGGGGAGCTGTTTTTT
. | . | TRBJ1-5 | TRBV7-8 | CASSLVASNQPQHF | TGTGCCAGCAGCTTAGTTGCTAGCAATCAGCCCCAGCATTTT
. | . | TRBJ2-7 | TRBV6-5 | CASSYGLLYEQYF | TGTGCCAGCAGTTACGGTTTGCTCTACGAGCAGTACTTC
. | . | TRBJ2-3 | TRBV5-5 | CASSLSAGRDTQYF | TGTGCCAGCAGCTTGTCTGCAGGGAGAGATACGCAGTATTTT
. | . | TRBJ2-7 | TRBV10-3 | CAIKEGEDEQYF | TGTGCCATCAAGGAGGGAGAGGACGAGCAGTACTTC
. | . | TRBJ2-2 | TRBV6-6 | CASGSGELFF | TGTGCCAGCGGGAGCGGGGAGCTGTTTTTT
TRBD1 | . | TRBJ1-1 | TRBV9 | CASSAKTGAMNTEAFF | TGTGCCAGCAGCGCCAAGACAGGGGCGATGAACACTGAAGCTTTCTTT
. | . | TRBJ2-2 | TRBV9 | CASRPGTRDTGELFF | TGTGCCAGCAGGCCGGGGACGCGGGACACCGGGGAGCTGTTTTTT
. | . | TRBJ2-1 | TRBV7-6 | CASSLEPTADEQFF | TGTGCCAGCAGCTTAGAGCCGACGGCCGATGAGCAGTTCTTC
. | . | TRBJ2-5 | TRBV15 | CATSGIGETQYF | TGTGCCACCAGCGGGATAGGAGAGACCCAGTACTTC
TRBD2 | . | TRBJ2-3 | TRBV5-4 | CASSSGGGTDTQYF | TGTGCCAGCAGTAGCGGGGGGGGCACAGATACGCAGTATTTT
TRBD2 | many | TRBJ2-7 | TRBV30 | CAWSIGLAGRSSYEQYF | TGTGCCTGGAGTATCGGACTAGCGGGGAGGAGCTCCTACGAGCAGTACTTC
. | few | TRBJ1-5 | TRBV30 | CAWSYGRMNSNQPQHF | TGTGCCTGGAGTTATGGACGGATGAATAGCAATCAGCCCCAGCATTTT
. | once | TRBJ1-1 | TRBV4-1 | CASSYTDRENTEAFF | TGCGCCAGCAGCTACACGGACAGAGAGAACACTGAAGCTTTCTTT
. | . | TRBJ2-5 | TRBV27 | CASSLSIGETQYF | TGTGCCAGCAGTTTATCTATAGGGGAGACCCAGTACTTC
. | . | TRBJ1-4 | TRBV14 | CASSQGSREKLFF | TGTGCCAGCAGCCAAGGGTCCAGGGAAAAACTGTTTTTT
TRBD2 | . | TRBJ2-5 | TRBV6-1 | CASSERLGTSGGPEETQYF | TGTGCCAGCAGTGAACGGTTAGGGACTAGCGGGGGCCCCGAGGAGACCCAGTACTTC
TRBD1 | once | TRBJ2-2 | TRBV19 | CASITTGEDTGELFF | TGTGCCAGTATTACGACAGGGGAGGACACCGGGGAGCTGTTTTTT
TRBD2 | . | TRBJ2-5 | TRBV30 | CACYTGGPETQYF | TGTGCCTGCTACACGGGGGGGCCAGAGACCCAGTACTTC
. | . | TRBJ2-2 | TRBV6-4 | CASRPGPNTGELFF | TGTGCCAGCCGCCCGGGACCAAACACCGGGGAGCTGTTTTTT
. | once | TRBJ1-6 | TRBV9 | CASSVGDTYSPLHF | TGTGCCAGCAGCGTAGGGGACACATATTCACCCCTCCACTTT
TRBD1 | . | TRBJ1-4 | TRBV10-1 | CASSAWTGPNEKLFF | TGCGCCAGCAGTGCGTGGACAGGCCCTAATGAAAAACTGTTTTTT
. | . | TRBJ1-1 | TRBV14 | CASSQGGGNEAFF | TGTGCCAGCAGCCAAGGGGGCGGAAACGAGGCTTTCTTT
TRBD2 | . | TRBJ2-5 | TRBV23-1 | CASRAGETQYF | TGCGCCAGCAGAGCGGGGGAGACCCAGTACTTC
. | . | TRBJ1-3 | TRBV5-6 | CASSLLRGSGNTIYF | TGTGCCAGCAGCTTGCTCCGAGGATCTGGAAACACCATATATTTT
TRBD1 | . | TRBJ2-1 | TRBV10-3 | CAIRGQGADNEQFF | TGTGCCATCAGAGGACAGGGGGCGGACAATGAGCAGTTCTTC
. | . | TRBJ2-7 | TRBV6-5 | CASRSDPIRGYEQYF | TGTGCCAGCAGAAGCGACCCGATTCGGGGCTACGAGCAGTACTTC
TRBD1 | . | TRBJ1-5 | TRBV28 | CASSFGRGNQPQHF | TGTGCCAGCAGTTTCGGCAGGGGGAATCAGCCCCAGCATTTT
TRBD1 | . | TRBJ1-2 | TRBV19 | CATSRGLNYGYTF | TGTGCCACCTCCAGGGGGTTAAACTATGGCTACACCTTC
. | once | TRBJ2-6 | TRBV2 | CATIGAPGANVLTF | TGTGCCACCATAGGGGCCCCTGGGGCCAACGTCCTGACTTTC
. | once | TRBJ2-7 | TRBV30 | CACRMKGYEQYF | TGTGCCTGCCGCATGAAGGGGTACGAGCAGTACTTC
. | . | TRBJ1-1 | TRBV6-5 | CASSYSSWAGNTEAFF | TGTGCCAGCAGTTACTCAAGCTGGGCTGGGAACACTGAAGCTTTCTTT
. | . | TRBJ1-1 | TRBV29-1 | CSVARRNTEAFF | TGCAGCGTTGCGCGCAGGAACACTGAAGCTTTCTTT
. | . | TRBJ1-4 | TRBV5-1 | CASSLAGLGEKLFF | TGCGCCAGCAGCTTGGCAGGGCTGGGTGAAAAACTGTTTTTT
. | . | TRBJ2-1 | TRBV7-2 | CASSSPAYLANNEQFF | TGTGCCAGCAGCTCGCCGGCCTACCTCGCGAACAATGAGCAGTTCTTC
. | few | TRBJ2-1 | TRBV7-6 | CASSTDSYNEQFF | TGTGCCAGCAGCACGGACAGCTACAATGAGCAGTTCTTC
. | . | TRBJ1-3 | TRBV19 | CASSVEVAGNTIYF | TGTGCCAGTAGCGTCGAGGTTGCTGGAAACACCATATATTTT
TRBD2 | . | TRBJ2-3 | TRBV5-1 | CASSLVGLAMDTDTQYF | TGCGCCAGCAGCTTGGTCGGACTAGCAATGGACACGGATACGCAGTATTTT
. | . | TRBJ1-2 | TRBV19 | CASSRSGRGRLGYTF | TGTGCCAGTAGTAGAAGCGGGCGGGGCCGCCTTGGCTACACCTTC
. | . | TRBJ1-1 | TRBV6-5 | CASRPPGARTEAFF | TGTGCCAGCAGACCTCCCGGGGCGCGTACTGAAGCTTTCTTT
TRBD1 | . | TRBJ1-6 | TRBV6-4 | CASSETGDSPLHF | TGTGCCAGCAGTGAGACAGGGGATTCACCCCTCCACTTT
. | . | TRBJ2-3 | TRBV7-9 | CASSFRDTQYF | TGTGCCAGCAGCTTCCGAGATACGCAGTATTTT
. | . | TRBJ1-3 | TRBV25-1 | CATTDSRSGNTIYF | TGTGCCACAACTGACAGCCGCTCTGGAAACACCATATATTTT
. | once | TRBJ1-5 | TRBV18 | CASSLQSDQPQHF | TGTGCCAGCTCATTACAGAGCGATCAGCCCCAGCATTTT
TRBD1 | few | TRBJ2-7 | TRBV19 | CASGTGAYEQYF | TGTGCCAGTGGGACAGGGGCGTACGAGCAGTACTTC
TRBD2 | . | TRBJ2-3 | TRBV5-1 | CASSPYLSGGAADTQYF | TGCGCCAGCAGCCCATACCTTAGCGGGGGGGCAGCAGATACGCAGTATTTT
TRBD1 | . | TRBJ2-5 | TRBV6-1 | CASSEWTGRETQYF | TGTGCCAGCAGTGAATGGACAGGTCGGGAGACCCAGTACTTC
. | many | TRBJ2-7 | TRBV9 | CASSVAAGTYEQYF | TGTGCCAGCAGCGTAGCGGCAGGAACCTACGAGCAGTACTTC
. | . | TRBJ1-5 | TRBV27 | CASSSLSNQPQHF | TGTGCCAGCAGTTCCCTTAGCAATCAGCCCCAGCATTTT
TRBD1 | . | TRBJ1-5 | TRBV18 | CASSPGQGTGQPQHF | TGTGCCAGCTCACCCGGACAGGGAACGGGACAGCCCCAGCATTTT
. | medium-sized | TRBJ1-2 | TRBV11-1 | CASSHTGNYGYTF | TGTGCCAGCAGCCACACAGGGAACTATGGCTACACCTTC
. | . | TRBJ1-4 | TRBV5-4 | CASSLEPGLGEKLFF | TGTGCCAGCAGCTTGGAGCCAGGGTTGGGTGAAAAACTGTTTTTT
. | few | TRBJ1-4 | TRBV4-2 | CASSQEGEGRGNEKLFF | TGTGCCAGCAGCCAAGAGGGCGAGGGGCGAGGTAATGAAAAACTGTTTTTT
. | . | TRBJ1-4 | TRBV7-9 | CASSQFDREKLFF | TGTGCCAGCAGCCAATTCGACCGCGAAAAACTGTTTTTT
. | . | TRBJ1-1 | TRBV27 | CASSSERIPVVAFF | TGTGCCAGCAGTTCCGAACGGATTCCAGTCGTGGCTTTCTTT